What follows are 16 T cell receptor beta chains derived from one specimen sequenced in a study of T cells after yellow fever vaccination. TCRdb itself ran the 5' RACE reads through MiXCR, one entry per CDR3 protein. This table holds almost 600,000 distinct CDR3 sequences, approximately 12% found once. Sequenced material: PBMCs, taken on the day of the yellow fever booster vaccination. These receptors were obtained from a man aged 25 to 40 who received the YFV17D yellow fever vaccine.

CDR3 residues: CATSRADGLYGYTF. DNA of the CDR3: TGTGCCACCAGCAGAGCGGATGGTCTTTACGGCTACACCTTC. The V gene is TRBV15, the J gene TRBJ1-2, with no clear D. V lost 1 base to trimming and J lost 8 bases, with 14 bases between them. Germline V gives CDR1 LNHNV, CDR2 YYDKDF (reference sequence). This CDR3 has 14 residues.

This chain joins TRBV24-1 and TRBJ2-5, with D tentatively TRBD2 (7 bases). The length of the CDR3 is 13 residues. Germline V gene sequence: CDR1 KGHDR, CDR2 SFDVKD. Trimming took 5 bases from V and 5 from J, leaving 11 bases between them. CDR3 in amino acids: CATSVKGGETQYF. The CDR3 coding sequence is TGTGCCACCAGTGTCAAGGGGGGGGAGACCCAGTACTTC.

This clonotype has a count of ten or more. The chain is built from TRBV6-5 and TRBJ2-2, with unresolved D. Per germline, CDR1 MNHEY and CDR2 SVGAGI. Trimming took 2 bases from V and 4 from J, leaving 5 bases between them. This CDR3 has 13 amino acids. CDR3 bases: TGTGCCAGCAGTTACCCGGGCACCGGGGAGCTGTTTTTT. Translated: CASSYPGTGELFF.

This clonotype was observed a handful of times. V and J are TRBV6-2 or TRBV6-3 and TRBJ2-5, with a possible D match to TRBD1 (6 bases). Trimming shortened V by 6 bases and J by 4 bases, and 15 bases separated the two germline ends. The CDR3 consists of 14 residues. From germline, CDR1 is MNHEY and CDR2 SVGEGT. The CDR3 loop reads CASSPDRWPETQYF. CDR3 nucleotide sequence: TGTGCCAGCAGCCCGGACAGATGGCCAGAGACCCAGTACTTC.

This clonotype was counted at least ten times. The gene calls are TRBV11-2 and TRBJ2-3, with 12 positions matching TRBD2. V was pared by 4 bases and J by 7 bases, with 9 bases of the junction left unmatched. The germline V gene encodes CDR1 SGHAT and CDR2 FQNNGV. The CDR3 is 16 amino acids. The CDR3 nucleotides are TGTGCCAGCAGCTCCCCTATGACTAGCGGGAGCCATACGCAGTATTTT. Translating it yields CASSSPMTSGSHTQYF.

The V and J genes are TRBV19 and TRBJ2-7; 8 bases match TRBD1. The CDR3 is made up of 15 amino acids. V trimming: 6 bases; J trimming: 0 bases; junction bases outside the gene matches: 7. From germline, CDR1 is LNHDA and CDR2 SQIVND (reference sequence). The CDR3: CASRTGTGVSYEQYF. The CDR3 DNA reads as TGTGCCAGTAGAACCGGGACAGGTGTCTCCTACGAGCAGTACTTC.

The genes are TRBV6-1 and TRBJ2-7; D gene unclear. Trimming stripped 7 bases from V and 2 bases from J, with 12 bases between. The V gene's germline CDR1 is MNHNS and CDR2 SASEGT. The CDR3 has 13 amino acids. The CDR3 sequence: CASTKGTTYEQYF. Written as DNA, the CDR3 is TGTGCCAGCACCAAGGGAACCACCTACGAGCAGTACTTC.

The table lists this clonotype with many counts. For the CDR3, the DNA is TGCAGTGCTAGAGATACTTGGGCTTACGAGCAGTACTTC. This sequence encodes CSARDTWAYEQYF. The V gene is TRBV20-1, the J gene TRBJ2-7; D unresolved. V shed 0 bases and J shed 4 bases, with 10 bases lying between them. This CDR3 is 13 amino acids long. Germline-derived CDR1 and CDR2 are DFQATT and SNEGSKA (reference sequence).

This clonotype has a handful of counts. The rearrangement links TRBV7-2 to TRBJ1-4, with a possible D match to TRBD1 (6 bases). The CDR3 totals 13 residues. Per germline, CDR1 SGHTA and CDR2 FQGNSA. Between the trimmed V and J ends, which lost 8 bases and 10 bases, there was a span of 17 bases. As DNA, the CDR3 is TGTGCCAGCTGCCCGGGGGGCCGGGGAAAACTGTTTTTT. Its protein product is CASCPGGRGKLFF.

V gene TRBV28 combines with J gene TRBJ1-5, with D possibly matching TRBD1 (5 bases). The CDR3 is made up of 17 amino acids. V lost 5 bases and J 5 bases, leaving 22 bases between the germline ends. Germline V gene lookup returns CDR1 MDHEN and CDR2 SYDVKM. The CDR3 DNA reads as TGTGCCAGCAGTCCCTATGGGACCGGACGGTTCGATCAGCCCCAGCATTTT. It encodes CASSPYGTGRFDQPQHF.

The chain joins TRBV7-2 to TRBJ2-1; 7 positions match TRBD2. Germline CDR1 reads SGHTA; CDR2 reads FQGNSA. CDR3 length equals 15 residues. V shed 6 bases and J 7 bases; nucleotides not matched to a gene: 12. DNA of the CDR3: TGTGCCAGCAGGCCCCCTAGCGGTCAGGGAAATGAGCAGTTCTTC. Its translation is CASRPPSGQGNEQFF. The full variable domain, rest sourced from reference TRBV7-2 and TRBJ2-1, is GAGVSQSPSNKVTEKGKDVELRCDPISGHTALYWYRQSLGQGLEFLIYFQGNSAPDKSGLPSDRFSAERTGGSVSTLTIQRTQQEDSAVYLCASRPPSGQGNEQFFGPGTRLTVL.

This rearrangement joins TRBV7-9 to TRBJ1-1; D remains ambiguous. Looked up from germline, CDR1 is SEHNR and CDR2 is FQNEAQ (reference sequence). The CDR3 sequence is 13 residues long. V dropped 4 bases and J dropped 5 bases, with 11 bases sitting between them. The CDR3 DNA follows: TGTGCCAGCAGCTACTTGGTCGAGACTGAAGCTTTCTTT. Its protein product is CASSYLVETEAFF. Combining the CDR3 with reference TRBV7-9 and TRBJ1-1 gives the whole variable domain DTGVSQNPRHKITKRGQNVTFRCDPISEHNRLYWYRQTLGQGPEFLTYFQNEAQLEKSRLLSDRFSAERPKGSFSTLEIQRTEQGDSAMYLCASSYLVETEAFFGQGTRLTVV.

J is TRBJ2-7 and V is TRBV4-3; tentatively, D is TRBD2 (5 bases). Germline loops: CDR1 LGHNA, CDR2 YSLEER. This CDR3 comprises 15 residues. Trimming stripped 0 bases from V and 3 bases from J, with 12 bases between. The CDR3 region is CASSQDLSAVYEQYF. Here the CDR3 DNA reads TGCGCCAGCAGCCAAGACCTGTCAGCGGTCTACGAGCAGTACTTC.

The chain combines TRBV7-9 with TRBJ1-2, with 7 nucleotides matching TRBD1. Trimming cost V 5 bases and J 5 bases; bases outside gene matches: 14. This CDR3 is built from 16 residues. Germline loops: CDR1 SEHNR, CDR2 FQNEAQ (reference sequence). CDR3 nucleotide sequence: TGTGCCAGCAGCCCAGGGGGGTCGGGGATCGCATATGGCTACACCTTC. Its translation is CASSPGGSGIAYGYTF.

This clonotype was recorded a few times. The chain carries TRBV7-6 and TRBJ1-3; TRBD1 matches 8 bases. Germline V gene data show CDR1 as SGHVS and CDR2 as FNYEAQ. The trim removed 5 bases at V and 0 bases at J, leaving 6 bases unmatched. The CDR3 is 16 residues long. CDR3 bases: TGTGCCAGCAGCCTAGGACAGGGAAACTCTGGAAACACCATATATTTT. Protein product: CASSLGQGNSGNTIYF.

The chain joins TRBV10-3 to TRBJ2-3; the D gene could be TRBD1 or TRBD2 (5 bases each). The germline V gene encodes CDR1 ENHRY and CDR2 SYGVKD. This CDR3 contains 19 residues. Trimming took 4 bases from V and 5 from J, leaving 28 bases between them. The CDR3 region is CAISVTIRDPGEKGDTQYF. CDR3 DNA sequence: TGTGCCATCAGTGTTACTATTAGGGACCCCGGAGAGAAGGGAGATACGCAGTATTTT.